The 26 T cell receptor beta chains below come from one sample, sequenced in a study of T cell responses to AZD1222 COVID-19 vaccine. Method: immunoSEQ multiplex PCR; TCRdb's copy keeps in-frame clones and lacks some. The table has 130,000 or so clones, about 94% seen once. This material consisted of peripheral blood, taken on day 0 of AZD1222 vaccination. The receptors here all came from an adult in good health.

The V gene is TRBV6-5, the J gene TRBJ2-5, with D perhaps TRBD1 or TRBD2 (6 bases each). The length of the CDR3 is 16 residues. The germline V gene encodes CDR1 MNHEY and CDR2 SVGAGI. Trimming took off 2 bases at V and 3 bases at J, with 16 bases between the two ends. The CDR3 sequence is CASSYGGGPGEETQYF. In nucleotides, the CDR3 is TGTGCCAGCAGTTACGGAGGGGGACCGGGAGAAGAGACCCAGTACTTC.

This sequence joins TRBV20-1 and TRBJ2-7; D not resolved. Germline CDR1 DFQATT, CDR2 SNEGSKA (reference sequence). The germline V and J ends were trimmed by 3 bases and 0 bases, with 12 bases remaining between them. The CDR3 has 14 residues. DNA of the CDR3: TGCAGTGCTAGTCCTCCCCGGAGCTCCTACGAGCAGTACTTC. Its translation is CSASPPRSSYEQYF.

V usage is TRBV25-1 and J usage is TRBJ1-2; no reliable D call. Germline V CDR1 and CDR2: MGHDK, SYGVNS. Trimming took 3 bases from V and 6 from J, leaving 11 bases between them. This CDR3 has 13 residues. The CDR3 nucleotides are TGTGCCAGCAGTGAGGCCGTGATCGATGGCTACACCTTC. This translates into CASSEAVIDGYTF.

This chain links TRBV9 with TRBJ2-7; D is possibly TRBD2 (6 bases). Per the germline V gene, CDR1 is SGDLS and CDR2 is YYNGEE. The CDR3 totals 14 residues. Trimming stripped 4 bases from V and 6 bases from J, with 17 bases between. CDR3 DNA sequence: TGTGCCAGCAGCCCCCAGCAAGCGCGGGGCGAGCAGTACTTC. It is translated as CASSPQQARGEQYF.

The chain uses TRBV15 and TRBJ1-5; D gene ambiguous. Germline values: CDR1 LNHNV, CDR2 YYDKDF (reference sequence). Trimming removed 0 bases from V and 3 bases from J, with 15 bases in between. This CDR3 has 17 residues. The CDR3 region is CATSRDHTPSYNQPQHF. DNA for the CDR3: TGTGCCACCAGCAGAGATCATACACCTTCCTACAATCAGCCCCAGCATTTT.

The CDR3 bases are TGTGCCAGCACAAAGGGACATGAAGCTTTCTTT. It specifies CASTKGHEAFF. The rearrangement uses TRBV18 and TRBJ1-1, with D perhaps TRBD1 (6 bases). The CDR3 extends over 11 amino acids. In germline, CDR1 is KGHSH, CDR2 LQKENI. Trimming left V 8 bases short and J 7 bases short, with 11 bases between.

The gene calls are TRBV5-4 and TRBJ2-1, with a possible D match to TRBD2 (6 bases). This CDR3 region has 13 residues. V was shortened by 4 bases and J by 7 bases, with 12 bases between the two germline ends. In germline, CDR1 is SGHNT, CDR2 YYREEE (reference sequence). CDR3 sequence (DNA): TGTGCCAGCAGCCCACCTGGGAGGAATGAGCAGTTCTTC. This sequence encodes CASSPPGRNEQFF. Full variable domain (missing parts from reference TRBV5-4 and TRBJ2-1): ETGVTQSPTHLIKTRGQQVTLRCSSQSGHNTVSWYQQALGQGPQFIFQYYREEENGRGNFPPRFSGLQFPNYSSELNVNALELDDSALYLCASSPPGRNEQFFGPGTRLTVL.

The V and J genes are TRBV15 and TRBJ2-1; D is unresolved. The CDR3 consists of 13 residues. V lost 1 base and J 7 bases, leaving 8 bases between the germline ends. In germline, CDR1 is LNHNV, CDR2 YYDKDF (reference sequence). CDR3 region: CATSRAGPNEQFF. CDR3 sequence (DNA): TGTGCCACCAGCAGAGCGGGCCCTAATGAGCAGTTCTTC.

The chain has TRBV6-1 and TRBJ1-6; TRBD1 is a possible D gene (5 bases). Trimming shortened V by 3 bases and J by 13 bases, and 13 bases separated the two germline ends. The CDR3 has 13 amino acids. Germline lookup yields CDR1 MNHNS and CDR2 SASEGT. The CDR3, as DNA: TGTGCCAGCAGTGACCGATCGACAGTCCCCCTCCACTTT. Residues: CASSDRSTVPLHF.

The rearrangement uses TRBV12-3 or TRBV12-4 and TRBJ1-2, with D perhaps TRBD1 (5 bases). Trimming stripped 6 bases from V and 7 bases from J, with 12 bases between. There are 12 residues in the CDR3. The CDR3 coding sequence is TGTGCCAGCAGCCAGGGACGGGGTGGCTACACCTTC. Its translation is CASSQGRGGYTF.

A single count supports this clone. CDR3 loop: CASSLGPRGDTEAFF. The CDR3 nucleotides are TGTGCCAGTAGTCTTGGACCGCGGGGCGACACTGAAGCTTTCTTT. The V call is TRBV19, the J call TRBJ1-1, with a weak D call TRBD1 (5 bases). Germline CDR1 and CDR2: LNHDA and SQIVND (reference sequence). The V end was cut by 5 bases, the J end by 3 bases, with 16 bases between. This CDR3 contains 15 residues.

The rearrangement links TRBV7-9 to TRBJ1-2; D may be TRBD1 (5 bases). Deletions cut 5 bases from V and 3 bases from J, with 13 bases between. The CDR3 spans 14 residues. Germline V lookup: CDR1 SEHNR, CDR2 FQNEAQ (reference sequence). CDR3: CASSDGTKHYGYTF. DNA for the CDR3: TGTGCCAGCAGCGACGGGACGAAACACTATGGCTACACCTTC.

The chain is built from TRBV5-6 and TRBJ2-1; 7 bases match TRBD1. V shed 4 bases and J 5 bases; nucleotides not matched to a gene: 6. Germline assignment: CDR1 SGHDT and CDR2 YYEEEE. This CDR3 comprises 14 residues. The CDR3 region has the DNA TGTGCCAGCAGCCGACTTGGGACAGACAATGAGCAGTTCTTC. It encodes CASSRLGTDNEQFF.

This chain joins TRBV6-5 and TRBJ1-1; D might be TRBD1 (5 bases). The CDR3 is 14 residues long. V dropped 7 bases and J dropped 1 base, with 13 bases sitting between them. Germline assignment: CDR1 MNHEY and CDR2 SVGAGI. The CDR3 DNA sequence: TGTGCCAGCAAACTGCCGGGACGGAACACTGAAGCTTTCTTT. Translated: CASKLPGRNTEAFF.

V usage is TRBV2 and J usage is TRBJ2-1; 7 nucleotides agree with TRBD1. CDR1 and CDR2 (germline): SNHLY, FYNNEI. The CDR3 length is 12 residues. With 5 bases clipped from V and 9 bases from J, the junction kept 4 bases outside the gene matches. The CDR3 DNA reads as TGTGCCAGCAGTAACCAGGGGGTTGAGCAGTTCTTC. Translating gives CASSNQGVEQFF.

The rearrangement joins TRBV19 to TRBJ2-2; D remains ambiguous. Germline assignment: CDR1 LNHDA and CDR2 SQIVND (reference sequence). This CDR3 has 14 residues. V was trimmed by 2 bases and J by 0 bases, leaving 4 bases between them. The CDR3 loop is CASSIQSNTGELFF. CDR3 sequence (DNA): TGTGCCAGTAGTATACAGTCGAACACCGGGGAGCTGTTTTTT.

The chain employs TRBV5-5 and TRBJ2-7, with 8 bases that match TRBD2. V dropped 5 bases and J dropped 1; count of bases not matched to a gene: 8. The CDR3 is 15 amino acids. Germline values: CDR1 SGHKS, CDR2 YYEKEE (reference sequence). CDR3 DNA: TGTGCCAGCAGGGCGCTTACGGGAGGGTCCTACGAGCAGTACTTC. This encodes CASRALTGGSYEQYF. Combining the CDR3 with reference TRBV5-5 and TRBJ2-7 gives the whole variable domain DAGVTQSPTHLIKTRGQQVTLRCSPISGHKSVSWYQQVLGQGPQFIFQYYEKEERGRGNFPDRFSARQFPNYSSELNVNALLLGDSALYLCASRALTGGSYEQYFGPGTRLTVT.

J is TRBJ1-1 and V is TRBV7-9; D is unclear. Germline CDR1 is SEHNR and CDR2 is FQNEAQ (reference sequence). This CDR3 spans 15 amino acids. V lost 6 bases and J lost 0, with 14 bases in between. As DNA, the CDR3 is TGTGCCAGCAGACCCACTGGCACCTTGAACACTGAAGCTTTCTTT. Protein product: CASRPTGTLNTEAFF.

CDR3 DNA sequence: TGTGCCAGCGGCAAAGGGATGAGCTCTGGAAACACCATATATTTT. It encodes CASGKGMSSGNTIYF. This chain connects TRBV5-8 to TRBJ1-3, with D hard to call. V gave up 7 bases and J gave up 0 bases, with 14 bases separating them. The CDR3 is 15 amino acids. Germline CDR1 and CDR2: SGHTS and YDEGEE.

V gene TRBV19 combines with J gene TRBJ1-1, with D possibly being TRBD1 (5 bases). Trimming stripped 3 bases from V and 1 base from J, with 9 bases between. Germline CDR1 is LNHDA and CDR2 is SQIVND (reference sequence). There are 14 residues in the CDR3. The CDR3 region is CASSIRRGNTEAFF. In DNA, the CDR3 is TGTGCCAGTAGTATTCGTAGGGGGAACACTGAAGCTTTCTTT.

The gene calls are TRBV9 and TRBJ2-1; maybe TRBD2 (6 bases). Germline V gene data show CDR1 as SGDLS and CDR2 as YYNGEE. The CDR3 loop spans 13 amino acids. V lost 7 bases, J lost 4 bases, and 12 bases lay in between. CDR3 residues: CASQEGSYNEQFF. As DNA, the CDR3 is TGTGCCAGCCAGGAGGGGAGTTACAATGAGCAGTTCTTC.

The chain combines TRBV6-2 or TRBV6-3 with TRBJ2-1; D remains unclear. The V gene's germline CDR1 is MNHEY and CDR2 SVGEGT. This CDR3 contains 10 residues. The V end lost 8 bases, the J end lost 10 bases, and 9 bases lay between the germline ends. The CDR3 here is CASGLGEQFF. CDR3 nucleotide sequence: TGTGCCAGCGGTTTAGGAGAGCAGTTCTTC.

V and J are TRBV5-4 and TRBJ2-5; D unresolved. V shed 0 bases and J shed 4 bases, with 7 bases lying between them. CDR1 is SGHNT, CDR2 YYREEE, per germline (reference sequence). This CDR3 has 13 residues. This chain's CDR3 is CASSLDLRETQYF. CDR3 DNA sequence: TGTGCCAGCAGCTTGGATCTCCGAGAGACCCAGTACTTC.

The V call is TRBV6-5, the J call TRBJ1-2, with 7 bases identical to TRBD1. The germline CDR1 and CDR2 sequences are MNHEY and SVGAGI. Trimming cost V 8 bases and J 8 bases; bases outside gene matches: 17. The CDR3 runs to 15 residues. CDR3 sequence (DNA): TGTGCCAGCCGAGCTCGCGGGACAGTCCCGGAGGGCTACACCTTC. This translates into CASRARGTVPEGYTF.

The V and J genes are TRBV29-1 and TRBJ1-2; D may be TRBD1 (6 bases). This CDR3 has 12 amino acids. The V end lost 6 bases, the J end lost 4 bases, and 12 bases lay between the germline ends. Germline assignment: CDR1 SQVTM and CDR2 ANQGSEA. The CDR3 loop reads CSVQTGLYGYTF. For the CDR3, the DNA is TGCAGCGTCCAGACAGGTCTCTATGGCTACACCTTC.

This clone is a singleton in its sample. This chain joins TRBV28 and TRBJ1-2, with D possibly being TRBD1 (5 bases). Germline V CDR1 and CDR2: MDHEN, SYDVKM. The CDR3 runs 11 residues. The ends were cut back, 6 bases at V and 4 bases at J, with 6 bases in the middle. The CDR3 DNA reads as TGTGCCAGCAGCCAGGGCTATGGCTACACCTTC. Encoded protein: CASSQGYGYTF.